This T cell receptor (beta chain) originates from a study of CD8 T cells in ankylosing spondylitis. This clonotype showed up many times. The target antigen is unknown. Study-wide results and limits: Some of these motif variants have turned up before, in reports on reactive arthritis synovial fluid and blood. The study identified a TCR beta motif of several highly homologous variants that appeared characteristic of ankylosing spondylitis blood. Reported data indicate significant enrichment of disease-linked clones within matched ankylosing spondylitis synovial fluid.

Quantitative 5'-RACE with molecular barcodes produced the TCR beta libraries. From the 5' RACE reads, TCRdb called clonotypes with MiXCR, one entry per CDR3 protein. The profile shows about 330,000 distinct CDR3 sequences, around 7.6% of them singletons. Specimen: blood, either unsorted or a sorted T cell fraction (not recorded which). The receptor's source is a male donor with ankylosing spondylitis.

CDR3 region: CASGWGETQYF. CDR3 nucleotide sequence: TGTGCTAGTGGTTGGGGGGAGACCCAGTACTTC. This rearrangement joins TRBV12-5 to TRBJ2-5; D might be TRBD1 or TRBD2, each matching 5 bases. Germline V lookup: CDR1 LGHNT, CDR2 FRNRAP. The V end was cut by 4 bases, the J end by 5 bases, with 5 bases between. This CDR3 comprises 11 residues.